The 6 T cell receptor beta chains given below trace back to one sample, sequenced in a study of control samples from healthy donors and cancer patients. The table came from immunoSEQ multiplex PCR; TCRdb's copy has only in-frame clones and leaves some out. The data contain roughly 80,000 clones, roughly 86% of them seen just once; the ten biggest clones take up about 5.5%. The sample taken for sequencing was blood. The receptor set was obtained from a man between 50 and 59 years old in good health.

The chain has TRBV6-5 and TRBJ2-1; D may correspond to TRBD1 or TRBD2 (5 bases each). This CDR3 region has 15 residues. Trimming pared 6 bases from V and 0 bases from J, leaving 12 bases between. The germline V gene encodes CDR1 MNHEY and CDR2 SVGAGI. The CDR3 sequence: CASRRGKSSYNEQFF. For the CDR3, the DNA is TGTGCCAGCAGGAGGGGTAAGAGCTCCTACAATGAGCAGTTCTTC.

The chain joins TRBV25-1 to TRBJ1-2; TRBD1 matches 7 bases. V was pared by 10 bases and J by 6 bases, with 5 bases of the junction left unmatched. The CDR3 has 11 amino acids. Per the germline V gene, CDR1 is MGHDK and CDR2 is SYGVNS. CDR3 nucleotides: TGTGCCACCTCACAGGGGAATGGCTACACCTTC. Translation gives CATSQGNGYTF.

The V and J genes are TRBV5-5 and TRBJ1-2; D gene unclear. The CDR3 has 17 amino acids. V gave up 1 base and J gave up 0 bases, with 16 bases separating them. Germline loops: CDR1 SGHKS, CDR2 YYEKEE (reference sequence). The CDR3 is CASSLIFSPLSNYGYTF. CDR3 coding DNA: TGTGCCAGCAGCTTGATCTTTTCCCCCCTATCTAACTATGGCTACACCTTC.

This chain connects TRBV29-1 to TRBJ1-2; 7 bases align to TRBD1. V was pared by 7 bases and J by 0 bases, with 8 bases of the junction left unmatched. This CDR3 is 14 amino acids long. In germline, CDR1 is SQVTM, CDR2 ANQGSEA. The CDR3 DNA reads as TGCAGCGCCGAGACAGGGATCCCTAACTATGGCTACACCTTC. The encoded protein is CSAETGIPNYGYTF.

This rearrangement joins TRBV5-5 to TRBJ2-2, with TRBD2 identical over 9 bases. The CDR3 length is 15 residues. The germline CDR1 and CDR2 sequences are SGHKS and YYEKEE (reference sequence). Trimming at V came to 0 bases and at J to 6 bases, leaving 3 bases not matched to a gene. CDR3 sequence (DNA): TGTGCCAGCAGCTTGGGACTAGCGGTGCCCGGGGAGCTGTTTTTT. It yields the protein CASSLGLAVPGELFF.

The chain combines TRBV6-2 or TRBV6-3 with TRBJ2-5; 14 bases are shared with TRBD2. This CDR3 contains 16 residues. The germline CDR1 and CDR2 sequences are MNHEY and SVGEGT. Germline trimming cut 5 bases from V and 2 bases from J; bases unmatched to any gene: 4. In DNA form, the CDR3 reads TGTGCCAGCAGTCTGGGACTAGCGGGGGTGCAAGAGACCCAGTACTTC. Protein product: CASSLGLAGVQETQYF.